Below are 20 T cell receptor beta chains sequenced from a single sample in a study of CD8 T cells in Susac syndrome. Roughly 0.45 to 1 ug RNA was reverse transcribed with random hexamers. Using its own MiXCR run on the immunoSEQ multiplex PCR reads, TCRdb lists one record per CDR3 protein. The data contain about 280,000 distinct CDR3 sequences, roughly 81% of them singletons. Material for sequencing was CD8+ T cells from PBMCs. The source of these receptors is a human donor with multiple sclerosis.

V and J are TRBV2 and TRBJ2-5; 7 bases fit TRBD1. V lost 6 bases, J lost 4 bases, and 14 bases stayed unmatched. Germline V lookup: CDR1 SNHLY, CDR2 FYNNEI. The CDR3 is 16 residues long. CDR3 protein: CASRLRGQGRLETQYF. In DNA form, the CDR3 reads TGTGCCAGCAGGCTAAGGGGGCAAGGTCGGTTAGAGACCCAGTACTTC.

A remark on this clonotype: Germline and junction disagree at one end, which may indicate a read error. The V and J genes are TRBV12-3 or TRBV12-4 and TRBJ2-2; D may match TRBD1 or TRBD2 (5 bases each). This CDR3 is 14 amino acids long. CDR3 nucleotides: TGTGCCATCCCCGCAGGGCGGAACACCGGGGAGCTTTTTTTT. It codes for CAIPAGRNTGELFF.

The chain uses TRBV9 and TRBJ2-3; D ambiguous. Germline CDR1 is SGDLS and CDR2 is YYNGEE. This CDR3 is 14 amino acids long. Trimming removed 0 bases from V and 2 bases from J, with 7 bases in between. The CDR3 loop is CASSVVANTDTQYF. In DNA, the CDR3 is TGTGCCAGCAGCGTAGTAGCAAACACAGATACGCAGTATTTT.

This clonotype came up a few times. V is TRBV4-1 and J is TRBJ2-7, with TRBD1 as a possible D gene (6 bases). The germline V gene has CDR1 MGHRA and CDR2 YSYEKL. V dropped 4 bases and J dropped 6 bases, with 16 bases sitting between them. CDR3 length equals 14 residues. CDR3 sequence: CASSPMGAGREQYF. Written as DNA, the CDR3 is TGCGCCAGCAGCCCTATGGGGGCCGGCCGCGAGCAGTACTTC.

The chain is built from TRBV30 and TRBJ2-2; D is perhaps TRBD1 (6 bases). V shed 4 bases and J shed 5 bases, with 17 bases lying between them. CDR3 length: 15 residues. Germline CDR1 reads GTSNPN; CDR2 reads SVGIG (reference sequence). In DNA form, the CDR3 reads TGTGCCTGGATACAGGGTCCTCAAGAGACCGGGGAGCTGTTTTTT. Protein product: CAWIQGPQETGELFF.

The chain joins TRBV27 to TRBJ2-5; 9 bases line up with TRBD2. J was trimmed by 5 bases and V by 1 base; bases with no gene match: 11. The V gene's germline CDR1 is MNHEY and CDR2 SMNVEV (reference sequence). The CDR3 sequence is 17 residues long. The CDR3 spells CASSLLASGMVRETQYF. The CDR3 DNA sequence: TGTGCCAGCAGTTTATTGGCTAGCGGGATGGTGCGGGAGACCCAGTACTTC.

V is TRBV10-3 and J is TRBJ2-7; 13 positions match TRBD2. This CDR3 comprises 16 residues. Trimming cost V 4 bases and J 1 base; bases outside gene matches: 4. CDR1 ENHRY and CDR2 SYGVKD come from the germline V gene. CDR3 amino acids: CAISGTSGRESYEQYF. Written as DNA, the CDR3 is TGTGCCATCAGTGGGACTAGCGGGAGAGAATCCTACGAGCAGTACTTC.

The V gene is TRBV19, the J gene TRBJ1-1; D remains ambiguous. V shed 6 bases and J shed 1 base, with 21 bases lying between them. Germline loops: CDR1 LNHDA, CDR2 SQIVND (reference sequence). The CDR3 covers 17 residues. The CDR3 reads CASSSLGRSSRNTEAFF. CDR3 bases: TGTGCCAGTAGCAGTCTAGGGAGATCCAGCCGGAACACTGAAGCTTTCTTT.

The chain is built from TRBV6-1 and TRBJ2-7, with D possibly matching TRBD1 (6 bases). V lost 5 bases and J 2 bases, leaving 10 bases between the germline ends. The V gene's germline CDR1 is MNHNS and CDR2 SASEGT. The CDR3 length is 13 residues. The CDR3 sequence is CASSFRTAYEQYF. The DNA of the CDR3 is TGTGCCAGCAGTTTCCGGACAGCCTACGAGCAGTACTTC.

V gene TRBV6-1 combines with J gene TRBJ1-2; D not resolved. Trimming removed 10 bases at V and 1 base at J, with 25 bases between. Germline assignment: CDR1 MNHNS and CDR2 SASEGT. CDR3 size: 17 residues. CDR3 coding DNA: TGTGCCACCTATACGAGGCTCCTAATTCGAGATAACTATGGCTACACCTTC. As protein: CATYTRLLIRDNYGYTF.

The table lists this clonotype with a few counts. The rearrangement links TRBV29-1 to TRBJ2-7, with a possible D match to TRBD2 (5 bases). Germline-derived CDR1 and CDR2 are SQVTM and ANQGSEA. This CDR3 has 12 amino acids. V shed 5 bases and J shed 6 bases, with 14 bases lying between them. This CDR3 is CSVWTDRAEQYF. CDR3 in DNA: TGCAGCGTTTGGACTGATCGGGCCGAGCAGTACTTC.

The rearrangement uses TRBV11-1 and TRBJ2-7; TRBD2 aligns across 8 bases. Trimming at V came to 5 bases and at J to 9 bases, leaving 18 bases not matched to a gene. The CDR3 extends over 16 amino acids. CDR1 and CDR2 (germline): SGHAT, FQDESV (reference sequence). The CDR3 DNA follows: TGTGCCAGCAGCCAGCGACTAGGTAGCGGGATTCAGGGGCAGTACTTC. Translating gives CASSQRLGSGIQGQYF.

The rearrangement joins TRBV15 to TRBJ2-1, with D possibly matching TRBD2 (6 bases). CDR1 is LNHNV and CDR2 is YYDKDF in the germline V gene (reference sequence). This CDR3 is built from 14 residues. V was trimmed by 0 bases and J by 4 bases, leaving 7 bases between them. The CDR3 protein is CATSRDRGYNEQFF. The CDR3 region has the DNA TGTGCCACCAGCAGAGATCGGGGGTACAATGAGCAGTTCTTC.

The chain employs TRBV2 and TRBJ2-7; TRBD2 matches 7 bases. V trimming: 8 bases; J trimming: 9 bases; junction bases outside the gene matches: 16. There are 14 residues in the CDR3. The germline gives CDR1 SNHLY, CDR2 FYNNEI. The DNA of the CDR3 is TGTGCCAGCCGCCCCCCCCTCCGGGGGGAAGGGCAGTACTTC. Protein product: CASRPPLRGEGQYF.

The chain is built from TRBV20-1 and TRBJ2-3, with 9 nucleotides matching TRBD2. There are 16 residues in the CDR3. Germline V lookup: CDR1 DFQATT, CDR2 SNEGSKA (reference sequence). Germline trimming cut 6 bases from V and 1 base from J; bases unmatched to any gene: 11. In nucleotides, the CDR3 is TGCAGTGCCGACTCCATTAGCGGGAGAGGCACAGATACGCAGTATTTT. Translation gives CSADSISGRGTDTQYF.

The rearrangement links TRBV7-9 to TRBJ1-2; no clear D. Germline V CDR1 and CDR2: SEHNR, FQNEAQ (reference sequence). V lost 3 bases to trimming and J lost 5 bases, with 16 bases between them. This CDR3 comprises 15 residues. In DNA, the CDR3 is TGTGCCAGCAGCTTTTCCAGCAGGCGACCATATGGCTACACCTTC. It yields the protein CASSFSSRRPYGYTF.

The CDR3 reads CASSSGTALHF. The DNA for the CDR3 is TGTGCCAGCAGCTCCGGGACAGCCCTCCACTTT. The V and J genes are TRBV7-6 and TRBJ1-6, with 7 positions matching TRBD1. The CDR3 has 11 residues. Germline lookup yields CDR1 SGHVS and CDR2 FNYEAQ. The junction had 2 bases not matched to a gene; V was cut back by 4 bases and J by 14 bases. Filled out from reference TRBV7-6 and TRBJ1-6, the complete variable domain reads GAGVSQSPRYKVTKRGQDVALRCDPISGHVSLYWYRQALGQGPEFLTYFNYEAQQDKSGLPNDRFSAERPEGSISTLTIQRTEQRDSAMYRCASSSGTALHFGNGTRLTVT.

This CDR3 is CASSSGPEDRVNEQFF. DNA for the CDR3: TGCGCCAGCAGTTCGGGACCGGAAGATAGGGTCAATGAGCAGTTCTTC. V and J are TRBV5-1 and TRBJ2-1; the D call may be TRBD1 or TRBD2 (5 bases each). Germline CDR1 SGHRS, CDR2 YFSETQ. The V gene lost 5 bases and the J gene lost 6 bases, with 21 bases spanning the gap. CDR3 length equals 16 residues.

The rearrangement uses TRBV18 and TRBJ2-7; D is possibly TRBD1 or TRBD2 (5 bases each). Trimming removed 3 bases from V and 2 bases from J, with 17 bases in between. CDR1 KGHSH and CDR2 LQKENI come from the germline V gene. This CDR3 is built from 16 residues. CDR3 region: CASSPRDRTRTYEQYF. The CDR3, as DNA: TGTGCCAGCTCACCCCGGGACCGAACGAGGACCTACGAGCAGTACTTC.

This chain uses TRBV11-2 with TRBJ2-7; 11 bases line up with TRBD2. This CDR3 comprises 15 residues. J was trimmed by 2 bases and V by 1 base; bases with no gene match: 1. Germline loops: CDR1 SGHAT, CDR2 FQNNGV. The CDR3 is CASSLATSGTYEQYF. The CDR3 DNA reads TGTGCCAGCAGCTTAGCGACTAGCGGGACCTACGAGCAGTACTTC.